The TCR beta chain described here comes from a study of neurological immune-mediated disorders. Study-level points and caveats: Across subjects, expanded clones had no CDR3 amino acid sequences in common, pointing to private repertoires in all groups.

Synthesis of cDNA was accomplished via 5'RACE employing 10-nucleotide random UMIs. TCRdb itself ran the 5' RACE reads through MiXCR, one entry per CDR3 protein. The sample yields about 57,000 distinct CDR3 sequences, approximately 11% seen once. Trimming left V 10 bases short and J 4 bases short, with 13 bases between. CDR3 length: 12 residues. The germline CDR1 and CDR2 sequences are WSHSY and SAAADI. This clonotype was seen at least ten times. Its antigen is not known. PBMCs stored at -80 C, numbering 2 million, were the origin of the unsorted libraries. This chain connects TRBV10-2 to TRBJ1-2, with D unresolved. The receptor was isolated from a woman in her sixties with HTLV-1-associated myelopathy (HAM/TSP). Sequences were obtained from PBMCs. This chain's CDR3 is CATLRDSYGYTF. CDR3 in DNA: TGCGCCACCCTAAGAGATAGCTATGGCTACACCTTC.